Below, 27 T cell receptor beta chains from the same sample are listed, as sequenced in a study of long-term antiretroviral therapy in people with HIV. Version v3.0 of the immunoSEQ assay was performed at survey level. Only in-frame clones appear in the TCRdb table, and some are missing; sequencing was by immunoSEQ multiplex PCR. The sample lists approximately 10,000 clones, 80% to 90% seen once, with around 20% in the top ten. Sample: unsorted PBMCs, taken around 7.5 years after starting antiretroviral therapy. The receptors here all came from a man aged 45-65 years with HIV.

In this sample, this clone turned up a few times. This chain uses TRBV7-9 with TRBJ2-3; TRBD1 matches at 12 bases. Germline V gene data show CDR1 as SEHNR and CDR2 as FQNEAQ (reference sequence). CDR3 length equals 16 residues. V shed 4 bases, J shed 4 bases, and the junction held 6 bases outside the gene matches. CDR3 in amino acids: CASSWGQGALADTQYF. Here the CDR3 DNA reads TGTGCCAGCAGCTGGGGACAGGGGGCGCTGGCAGATACGCAGTATTTT.

The chain joins TRBV13 to TRBJ1-1; the match to TRBD1 covers 11 bases. The V and J ends lost 2 bases and 10 bases, in that order; junction bases with no gene match: 6. CDR1 is PRHDT, CDR2 FYEKMQ, per germline (reference sequence). This CDR3 contains 14 residues. The CDR3 is CASSLRDRGARAFF. The CDR3 DNA reads TGTGCCAGCAGCTTAAGGGACAGGGGGGCTAGAGCTTTCTTT. Based on the CDR3 plus reference TRBV13 and TRBJ1-1, the full variable domain is AAGVIQSPRHLIKEKRETATLKCYPIPRHDTVYWYQQGPGQDPQFLISFYEKMQSDKGSIPDRFSAQQFSDYHSELNMSSLELGDSALYFCASSLRDRGARAFFGQGTRLTVV.

Only a few counts were recorded for this clone. This chain uses TRBV6-5 with TRBJ2-1, with 8 bases fitting TRBD2. This CDR3 is 15 amino acids long. Germline CDR1 is MNHEY and CDR2 is SVGAGI. Trimming took 2 bases from V and 2 from J; bases not matched to a gene: 2. CDR3 in amino acids: CASSYGGGPYNEQFF. The DNA for the CDR3 is TGTGCCAGCAGTTACGGCGGGGGGCCCTACAATGAGCAGTTCTTC.

The chain couples TRBV6-1 to TRBJ2-3; D gene uncertain. Deletions cut 3 bases from V and 7 bases from J, with 5 bases between. CDR1 MNHNS and CDR2 SASEGT come from the germline V gene. The CDR3 length is 11 residues. The CDR3 region is CASSELNTQYF. CDR3 DNA sequence: TGTGCCAGCAGTGAGTTGAATACGCAGTATTTT.

V and J are TRBV30 and TRBJ2-3, with D uncertain. This CDR3 has 12 residues. Between the trimmed V and J ends, which lost 4 bases and 4 bases, there was a span of 9 bases. Germline CDR1 GTSNPN, CDR2 SVGIG (reference sequence). The DNA of the CDR3 is TGTGCCTGGATGGTGCCACCAGATACGCAGTATTTT. It specifies CAWMVPPDTQYF.

The chain has TRBV15 and TRBJ2-2; the match to TRBD1 covers 10 bases. The ends lost 1 base at V and 6 bases at J; junction bases unmatched: 8. Germline CDR1 and CDR2: LNHNV and YYDKDF (reference sequence). The CDR3 has 17 residues. CDR3 nucleotides: TGTGCCACCAGCAGAGCGGGACAGGGGTTAGAATCCGGGGAGCTGTTTTTT. Amino acid sequence: CATSRAGQGLESGELFF.

This clone has a single count. Here the CDR3 reads CASSEALQVLDLPGQGRNTGELFF. CDR3 in DNA: TGTGCCAGCAGTGAAGCGCTTCAAGTACTCGACCTTCCAGGACAGGGGAGAAACACCGGGGAGCTGTTTTTT. The J gene is TRBJ2-2, the V gene TRBV6-1, with 9 bases that match TRBD1. The CDR3 runs to 24 residues. The V gene end was trimmed by 0 bases and the J gene end by 2 bases; junction bases not matched to a gene: 25. Germline CDR1 MNHNS, CDR2 SASEGT.

The chain employs TRBV11-3 and TRBJ2-5; D gene uncertain. The CDR3 extends over 14 amino acids. CDR1 SGHNT and CDR2 YENEEA come from the germline V gene. V was cut by 0 bases and J by 2 bases, with 7 bases left in between. The CDR3, as DNA: TGTGCCAGCAGCTTAGACCAACTTCAAGAGACCCAGTACTTC. Its protein product is CASSLDQLQETQYF.

This chain uses TRBV19 with TRBJ1-1; D may be TRBD1 (5 bases). Germline CDR1 LNHDA, CDR2 SQIVND (reference sequence). This CDR3 spans 14 amino acids. V lost 5 bases to trimming and J lost 0 bases, with 10 bases between them. The CDR3 nucleotides are TGTGCCAGTAGTCATGACAGCTTGAACACTGAAGCTTTCTTT. Residues: CASSHDSLNTEAFF.

The chain joins TRBV2 to TRBJ2-1; the D gene is possibly TRBD1 (5 bases). The V end lost 7 bases, the J end lost 3 bases, and 7 bases lay between the germline ends. The CDR3 spans 12 residues. The germline V gene encodes CDR1 SNHLY and CDR2 FYNNEI. The CDR3 DNA sequence: TGTGCCAGCATGGACAACTACAATGAGCAGTTCTTC. This sequence encodes CASMDNYNEQFF.

The chain joins TRBV7-9 to TRBJ1-1; D remains ambiguous. This CDR3 is built from 15 residues. Trimming removed 2 bases from V and 1 base from J, with 11 bases in between. The germline V gene has CDR1 SEHNR and CDR2 FQNEAQ (reference sequence). For the CDR3, the DNA is TGTGCCAGCAGCTTACCCGAAGGCAGGAACACTGAAGCTTTCTTT. It translates to CASSLPEGRNTEAFF.

This clone occurred a few times. The rearrangement links TRBV5-1 to TRBJ2-7, with D perhaps TRBD1 (6 bases). Looked up from germline, CDR1 is SGHRS and CDR2 is YFSETQ. Trimming cost V 4 bases and J 0 bases, with 14 bases left between them. The CDR3 contains 15 residues. The CDR3: CASSLSGTYSYEQYF. In DNA form, the CDR3 reads TGCGCCAGCAGCCTATCCGGGACATACTCCTACGAGCAGTACTTC.

The genes are TRBV5-1 and TRBJ1-2; TRBD1 matches at 8 bases. The CDR3 runs to 16 residues. CDR1 is SGHRS, CDR2 YFSETQ, per germline. V lost 4 bases, J lost 4 bases, and 12 bases stayed unmatched. The CDR3 coding sequence is TGCGCCAGCAGCCCGGGACAGGCTTTCCGTAGCTATGGCTACACCTTC. This sequence encodes CASSPGQAFRSYGYTF.

The CDR3 sequence: CAWSLGRSYEQYF. CDR3 nucleotide sequence: TGTGCCTGGTCCCTGGGACGGAGCTACGAGCAGTACTTC. V and J are TRBV30 and TRBJ2-7, with D possibly called TRBD1 or TRBD2 (5 bases each). Germline V gives CDR1 GTSNPN, CDR2 SVGIG (reference sequence). This CDR3 region has 13 residues. V was pared by 5 bases and J by 3 bases, with 14 bases between.

The CDR3 region has the DNA TGTGCCAGCAGCTCCGCCCTACAGGGTGGATCCTACGAGCAGTACTTC. Encoded protein: CASSSALQGGSYEQYF. The genes are TRBV11-1 and TRBJ2-7, with a weak D call TRBD1 (6 bases). Between the trimmed V and J ends, which lost 4 bases and 1 base, there was a span of 17 bases. The CDR3 is 16 residues long. Germline lookup yields CDR1 SGHAT and CDR2 FQDESV (reference sequence).

The chain links TRBV27 to TRBJ1-1; D possibly corresponds to TRBD1 (6 bases). Deletions cut 11 bases from V and 1 base from J, with 11 bases between. There are 12 residues in the CDR3. The germline V gene encodes CDR1 MNHEY and CDR2 SMNVEV (reference sequence). The CDR3 reads CASSTGNTEAFF. The CDR3 nucleotides read TGTGCCTCCTCGACAGGGAACACTGAAGCTTTCTTT.

V usage is TRBV15 and J usage is TRBJ2-1, with D possibly TRBD2 on 7 matching bases. Germline CDR1 LNHNV, CDR2 YYDKDF (reference sequence). Trimming removed 5 bases from V and 5 bases from J, with 10 bases in between. The CDR3 consists of 13 residues. In DNA form, the CDR3 reads TGTGCCACCAGCGGGGGGGCAAACAATGAGCAGTTCTTC. Translating gives CATSGGANNEQFF.

This rearrangement joins TRBV13 to TRBJ1-1, with 9 bases lining up with TRBD1. This CDR3 is built from 15 residues. Germline V gene lookup returns CDR1 PRHDT and CDR2 FYEKMQ (reference sequence). With V trimmed by 2 bases and J by 5 bases, 6 bases remained unmatched. The DNA for the CDR3 is TGTGCCAGCAGCTTAACGCCGGGACAGGGTACTGAAGCTTTCTTT. It specifies CASSLTPGQGTEAFF.

In this sample, this clone is medium-sized (0.01 to 0.1%). The chain has TRBV7-3 and TRBJ1-2, with a tentative D call TRBD1 (5 bases). The germline V gene encodes CDR1 SGHTA and CDR2 FQGTGA. V dropped 4 bases and J dropped 6 bases, with 12 bases sitting between them. The CDR3 has 13 amino acids. The CDR3 nucleotides read TGTGCCAGCAGCTCTTTAGGGGCCCATGGCTACACCTTC. Encoded protein: CASSSLGAHGYTF.

J is TRBJ1-2 and V is TRBV6-5; possibly TRBD1 for D (5 bases). Trimming removed 7 bases at V and 2 bases at J, with 11 bases between. Germline V gives CDR1 MNHEY, CDR2 SVGAGI. The CDR3 covers 13 residues. Written as DNA, the CDR3 is TGTGCCAGCACTATGGGGGGAAACTATGGCTACACCTTC. This codes for CASTMGGNYGYTF.

Here the CDR3 reads CASSQGAGGHQDTQYF. The CDR3, as DNA: TGCGCCAGCAGCCAAGGAGCGGGGGGGCATCAAGATACGCAGTATTTT. The rearrangement uses TRBV4-1 and TRBJ2-3; 10 positions match TRBD2. After removal of 1 base from V and 5 bases from J, the junction contained 6 bases not matched to a gene. The germline V gene encodes CDR1 MGHRA and CDR2 YSYEKL. CDR3 length: 16 residues.

The chain combines TRBV10-3 with TRBJ1-2; weak D call: TRBD1 (5 bases). This CDR3 contains 16 residues. Germline V CDR1 and CDR2: ENHRY, SYGVKD. Trimming cost V 0 bases and J 4 bases, with 15 bases left between them. In DNA form, the CDR3 reads TGTGCCATCAGTGAGTCGCCCCAGGGTGGGAGCTATGGCTACACCTTC. Translation: CAISESPQGGSYGYTF.

This clone is a singleton in its sample. The chain is built from TRBV6-1 and TRBJ1-1, with no clear D. The germline gives CDR1 MNHNS, CDR2 SASEGT. V was clipped by 3 bases and J by 10 bases, with 21 bases between them. The CDR3 length is 15 residues. CDR3: CASSDELVGLLPAFF. The DNA of the CDR3 is TGTGCCAGCAGTGATGAACTTGTGGGCCTACTTCCAGCTTTCTTT.

DNA for the CDR3: TGTGCCAGCAGCAAGGTTGCAGCCTACTGCAGGGGGCGGGAGGATGGCTACACCTTC. It translates to CASSKVAAYCRGREDGYTF. The chain employs TRBV21-1 and TRBJ1-2. TRBV21-1 is listed as a pseudogene. The CDR3 sequence is 19 residues long.

In its sample, this clone was seen once. At the DNA level, this CDR3 is encoded by other sequences in the same sample as well. The rearrangement links TRBV25-1 to TRBJ1-1; TRBD1 aligns across 8 bases. Germline lookup yields CDR1 MGHDK and CDR2 SYGVNS. V lost 2 bases and J lost 0; bases outside the gene matches: 11. The CDR3 runs to 18 residues. CDR3 DNA: TGTGCCAGCAGTGAAAGGGGACAGGCTACGAAGATGAACACTGAAGCTTTCTTT. Translation gives CASSERGQATKMNTEAFF.

The V call is TRBV28, the J call TRBJ1-1; no clear D gene. Germline V gene sequence: CDR1 MDHEN, CDR2 SYDVKM. Trimming pared 6 bases from V and 1 base from J, leaving 9 bases between. The CDR3 is 13 residues long. CDR3 bases: TGTGCCAGCAGGAGAACAGAGAACACTGAAGCTTTCTTT. It is translated as CASRRTENTEAFF.

The chain uses TRBV7-9 and TRBJ2-3; 11 nucleotides line up with TRBD2. The germline CDR1 and CDR2 sequences are SEHNR and FQNEAQ (reference sequence). The CDR3 has 19 residues. V was clipped by 1 base and J by 0 bases; unmatched bases: 9. For the CDR3, the DNA is TGTGCCAGCAGCTTAGGGAAACTAGCGGGGGCCTCTAGCACAGATACGCAGTATTTT. Translation gives CASSLGKLAGASSTDTQYF.